This T cell receptor (beta chain) is drawn from a study of CD8 T cells in Susac syndrome. Study observations and caveats: The study acknowledged a relatively small number of individuals in its TCR sequencing and HLA analysis.

Sequencing of TCR beta drew on CD8+ and CD4+ T cells from blood. To note about this clonotype: Its target is not known.

The RNA, about 0.5 to 1 ug, was put through reverse transcription using random hexamers. TCRdb re-called the immunoSEQ multiplex PCR reads with MiXCR, one entry per CDR3 protein. Of around 160,000 distinct CDR3 sequences listed, about 95% are singletons. V shed 4 bases, J shed 1 base, and the junction held 4 bases outside the gene matches. The germline V gene has CDR1 KGHDR and CDR2 SFDVKD. This CDR3 is built from 15 residues. The chain joins TRBV24-1 to TRBJ2-3; 7 bases are a match to TRBD2. This receptor was taken from a human donor in good health. Input material: CD4+ T cells from PBMCs. The CDR3 sequence: CATSEEGRGTDTQYF. The CDR3, as DNA: TGTGCCACCAGTGAAGAGGGGAGGGGCACAGATACGCAGTATTTT.